The 10 T cell receptor beta chains in this list originate from one sample, sequenced in a study of OX40 agonist ivuxolimab in advanced cancers. Here immunoSEQ multiplex PCR was the method, and the copy in TCRdb shows in-frame clones only, minus some. The sample lists several thousand clones; roughly 90% were seen once. The sample in question was CD4+ or CD8+ T cells sorted from blood, obtained in a trial of the OX40 agonist ivuxolimab. The receptors here all came from an adult with an advanced solid tumor such as melanoma, head and neck, liver or kidney cancer.

The rearrangement links TRBV14 to TRBJ1-2; D gene ambiguous. The V end was cut by 4 bases, the J end by 1 base, with 7 bases between. The CDR3 is 13 amino acids. From germline, CDR1 is SGHDN and CDR2 FVKESK. The CDR3 DNA sequence: TGTGCCAGCAGCCGCGAAGATAACTATGGCTACACCTTC. It translates to CASSREDNYGYTF.

The rearrangement links TRBV20-1 to TRBJ2-5; D not certain. The CDR3 totals 11 residues. Trimming removed 3 bases from V and 5 bases from J, with 7 bases in between. Germline V gives CDR1 DFQATT, CDR2 SNEGSKA (reference sequence). This CDR3 is CSARPTETQYF. CDR3 nucleotide sequence: TGCAGTGCTAGGCCGACGGAGACCCAGTACTTC.

This rearrangement joins TRBV7-7 to TRBJ2-1; D might be TRBD1 or TRBD2, each matching 6 bases. This CDR3 spans 15 amino acids. Trimming cost V 1 base and J 2 bases, with 9 bases left between them. Germline assignment: CDR1 SSHAT and CDR2 FNYEAQ (reference sequence). The CDR3 DNA follows: TGTGCCAGCAGCTTAGGGAGGGGGGCCTACAATGAGCAGTTCTTC. This gives the protein CASSLGRGAYNEQFF.

The rearrangement links TRBV27 to TRBJ1-1, with no clear D. Trimming took 1 base from V and 1 from J, leaving 10 bases between them. The CDR3 loop spans 15 amino acids. CDR1 is MNHEY and CDR2 is SMNVEV in the germline V gene (reference sequence). The CDR3 here is CASSLWGRQNTEAFF. The CDR3 DNA sequence: TGTGCCAGCAGTTTATGGGGTAGGCAGAACACTGAAGCTTTCTTT.

The chain joins TRBV5-6 to TRBJ2-5; D call uncertain. The CDR3 runs 13 residues. Trimming shortened V by 2 bases and J by 7 bases, and 12 bases separated the two germline ends. Germline values: CDR1 SGHDT, CDR2 YYEEEE. Written as DNA, the CDR3 is TGTGCCAGCAGCTTAGGGAACGATCGGACCCAGTACTTC. This encodes CASSLGNDRTQYF.

The genes are TRBV6-5 and TRBJ1-6; D is ambiguous. Germline CDR1 and CDR2: MNHEY and SVGAGI. The CDR3 contains 14 residues. V gave up 6 bases and J gave up 13 bases, with 19 bases separating them. The CDR3 protein is CASSSEPQTFPLHF. The CDR3 region has the DNA TGTGCCAGCAGCTCCGAACCCCAGACGTTTCCCCTCCACTTT.

This chain links TRBV10-3 with TRBJ2-3; D may correspond to TRBD1 or TRBD2 (7 bases each). Germline CDR1 reads ENHRY; CDR2 reads SYGVKD. V was shortened by 4 bases and J by 6 bases, with 20 bases between the two germline ends. This CDR3 has 16 amino acids. The CDR3 bases are TGTGCCATCAGTGCCTTCGGCAGGGGGGGGTCCGATACGCAGTATTTT. This encodes CAISAFGRGGSDTQYF.

This sequence joins TRBV14 and TRBJ2-5; maybe TRBD2 (6 bases). Germline V CDR1 and CDR2: SGHDN, FVKESK. This CDR3 comprises 16 residues. V was pared by 3 bases and J by 5 bases, with 19 bases between. CDR3 DNA sequence: TGTGCCAGCAGCCACGAGGGACTCTCCCGTTTGGAGACCCAGTACTTC. Translated, it gives CASSHEGLSRLETQYF.

V gene TRBV18 combines with J gene TRBJ2-5; D unclear. CDR1 and CDR2 from the germline V gene are KGHSH and LQKENI. CDR3 length: 13 amino acids. Trimming left V 1 base short and J 5 bases short, with 8 bases between. The CDR3 coding sequence is TGTGCCAGCTCACCACAACCGTGGGAGACCCAGTACTTC. Amino acid sequence: CASSPQPWETQYF. The entire variable domain, with the rest obtained from reference TRBV18 and TRBJ2-5, is as follows: NAGVMQNPRHLVRRRGQEARLRCSPMKGHSHVYWYRQLPEEGLKFMVYLQKENIIDESGMPKERFSAEFPKEGPSILRIQQVVRGDSAAYFCASSPQPWETQYFGPGTRLLVL.

V and J are TRBV11-3 and TRBJ2-2, with 9 bases matching TRBD1. V lost 3 bases to trimming and J lost 1 base; unmatched junction nucleotides: 6. Germline V gene data show CDR1 as SGHNT and CDR2 as YENEEA. The CDR3 sequence is 17 residues long. CDR3 sequence (DNA): TGTGCCAGCAGCTTTTCTGCGGGACAGGGGAACACCGGGGAGCTGTTTTTT. Translating it yields CASSFSAGQGNTGELFF.